Listed here are 11 T cell receptor beta chains from one sample, sequenced in a study of glioma-infiltrating T cells after dendritic cell vaccination. Profiling relied on immunoSEQ multiplex PCR, and the TCRdb table lists in-frame clones only, not all of them. The table shows fewer than 100,000 clones, with around 86% occurring only once. The sequences come from blood, collected before dendritic cell vaccination. These receptor sequences come from a human donor with glioblastoma.

The chain links TRBV30 to TRBJ2-7, with 8 bases fitting TRBD1. Trimming removed 0 bases from V and 3 bases from J; junction bases left unmatched: 1. Looked up from germline, CDR1 is GTSNPN and CDR2 is SVGIG (reference sequence). This CDR3 is built from 13 residues. CDR3 amino acids: CAWSVGQGYEQYF. The CDR3, as DNA: TGTGCCTGGAGTGTCGGACAGGGCTACGAGCAGTACTTC.

This clone is a singleton in its sample. This chain joins TRBV6-5 and TRBJ2-7; 7 nucleotides agree with TRBD1. Germline CDR1 and CDR2: MNHEY and SVGAGI. CDR3 length equals 11 residues. The V and J ends lost 9 bases and 7 bases, in that order; junction bases with no gene match: 6. CDR3: CASQQGWEQYF. Written as DNA, the CDR3 is TGTGCCAGTCAACAGGGGTGGGAGCAGTACTTC.

The V call is TRBV11-2, the J call TRBJ1-2, with no clear D. The CDR3 loop spans 13 amino acids. Deletions cut 1 base from V and 4 bases from J, with 7 bases between. CDR1 and CDR2 (germline): SGHAT, FQNNGV. Written as DNA, the CDR3 is TGTGCCAGCAGCTTAGGGGCAGGCTATGGCTACACCTTC. This translates into CASSLGAGYGYTF.

The chain is built from TRBV5-6 and TRBJ2-3; D uncertain. The CDR3 spans 16 residues. The V end was cut by 0 bases, the J end by 0 bases, with 11 bases between. The germline gives CDR1 SGHDT, CDR2 YYEEEE. CDR3: CASSLVGRASTDTQYF. In DNA form, the CDR3 reads TGTGCCAGCAGCTTGGTCGGTCGTGCTAGCACAGATACGCAGTATTTT.

The sample holds one count of this clone. V and J are TRBV7-9 and TRBJ1-2; 7 bases are a match to TRBD1. The CDR3 totals 13 residues. J gave up 1 base and V 7 bases, and 3 bases lay outside the gene matches. Germline V CDR1 and CDR2: SEHNR, FQNEAQ (reference sequence). In DNA, the CDR3 is TGTGCCAGCACGCAGGGGGTTAACTATGGCTACACCTTC. Translated: CASTQGVNYGYTF.

The CDR3 region is CASSLRTGSHEQYF. CDR3 in DNA: TGTGCCAGCAGCTTAAGGACAGGGTCCCACGAGCAGTACTTC. This chain connects TRBV5-4 to TRBJ2-7, with 8 nucleotides matching TRBD1. Germline assignment: CDR1 SGHNT and CDR2 YYREEE (reference sequence). V lost 2 bases to trimming and J lost 5 bases; unmatched junction nucleotides: 6. CDR3 size: 14 residues.

The CDR3 protein is CASGRQGSNQPQHF. CDR3 sequence (DNA): TGTGCCAGCGGCCGACAGGGGAGCAATCAGCCCCAGCATTTT. This rearrangement joins TRBV5-6 to TRBJ1-5, with 8 bases aligning to TRBD1. The V gene end was trimmed by 7 bases and the J gene end by 1 base; junction bases not matched to a gene: 4. Germline lookup yields CDR1 SGHDT and CDR2 YYEEEE. This CDR3 is 14 amino acids long.

There are many counts of this clone. The sample contains more than one DNA sequence encoding this CDR3. This rearrangement joins TRBV7-2 to TRBJ2-7; D gene ambiguous. The V gene's germline CDR1 is SGHTA and CDR2 FQGNSA. This CDR3 region has 12 residues. V lost 3 bases, J lost 1 base, and 4 bases lay in between. The DNA for the CDR3 is TGTGCCAGCAGCTTGTCGTCCTACGAGCAGTACTTC. This gives the protein CASSLSSYEQYF.

The chain carries TRBV4-2 and TRBJ1-2; 7 bases are shared with TRBD1. Trimming cost V 4 bases and J 4 bases; bases outside gene matches: 6. The CDR3 runs 14 residues. The germline gives CDR1 LGHNA, CDR2 YNFKEQ. Here the CDR3 DNA reads TGTGCCAGCAGCCGAGAACAGGGGACCTATGGCTACACCTTC. Encoded protein: CASSREQGTYGYTF.

The CDR3: CASLDRRRMTYEQYF. As DNA, the CDR3 is TGTGCCAGTTTAGATCGTCGGCGGATGACCTACGAGCAGTACTTC. The rearrangement uses TRBV2 and TRBJ2-5; D gene uncertain. With the DNA end fitting TRBJ2-7 better, the J assignment may be wrong. Germline CDR1 reads SNHLY; CDR2 reads FYNNEI. CDR3 length: 15 residues.

This chain joins TRBV7-7 and TRBJ2-1; 12 bases map to TRBD2. Germline V gene data show CDR1 as SSHAT and CDR2 as FNYEAQ (reference sequence). The length of the CDR3 is 15 residues. The V segment lost 5 bases and the J segment 9 bases; nucleotides outside the gene matches: 8. CDR3 coding DNA: TGTGCCAGCAGCCCAGGACTAGCGGGGAGGGGTGAGCAGTTCTTC. Encoded protein: CASSPGLAGRGEQFF.